This is a list of T cell receptor beta chains from one sample in a study of T cells in localized non-small cell lung cancer. The protocol was immunoSEQ multiplex PCR, while the TCRdb copy is restricted to in-frame clones and leaves out a portion. The table records thousands of clones, 25% to 35% of them present only once. The sequencing used lung tumor tissue, collected before any cancer treatment. These receptors were collected from a woman aged 40 to 75 with stage II squamous cell lung carcinoma. CDR3s include the opening cysteine and the closing phenylalanine or tryptophan. The order of the fields is V gene, J gene, clone size, D gene, CDR3 protein, CDR3 DNA. D genes are given only for firm matches. Size is stated for part of the rows, as once, few or many counts, or as a class when the clone is expanded.

TRBV28,TRBJ2-1,-,TRBD1,CASSARDRGNNEQFF,TGTGCCAGCAGCGCCCGGGACAGGGGCAACAATGAGCAGTTCTTC
TRBV6-8,TRBJ1-5,few,TRBD1,CASSGDRTSNQPQHF,TGTGCCAGCAGTGGGGACAGAACGAGCAATCAGCCCCAGCATTTT
TRBV10-2,TRBJ2-7,-,TRBD2,CASSEYLAGWYEQYF,TGCGCCAGCAGTGAGTACCTAGCGGGCTGGTACGAGCAGTACTTC
TRBV18,TRBJ1-2,-,-,CASSPSRGSQNYGYTF,TGTGCCAGCTCACCATCCCGCGGGTCCCAAAACTATGGCTACACCTTC
TRBV28,TRBJ1-5,-,-,CASSLGTYLKPQHF,TGTGCCAGCAGTCTCGGGACATACCTAAAACCCCAGCATTTT
TRBV18,TRBJ2-1,few,TRBD2,CASSQGQPGLASNEQFF,TGTGCCAGCTCACAAGGACAGCCGGGACTAGCATCCAATGAGCAGTTCTTC
TRBV29-1,TRBJ2-7,-,-,CSVEAPRDTPGDYEQYF,TGCAGCGTTGAAGCACCCCGGGACACCCCGGGAGACTACGAGCAGTACTTC
TRBV5-1,TRBJ2-1,few,-,CASSLAGQSRYNEQFF,TGCGCCAGCAGCTTGGCCGGTCAATCCCGCTACAATGAGCAGTTCTTC
TRBV6-8,TRBJ1-6,-,-,CASMGPASNSPLHF,TGTGCCAGCATGGGGCCAGCCAGCAATTCACCCCTCCACTTT
TRBV10-2,TRBJ2-2,-,-,CASIWGRPGTGELFF,TGCGCCAGCATCTGGGGACGGCCGGGCACCGGGGAGCTGTTTTTT
TRBV10-2,TRBJ2-2,-,-,CASSPLPRAGELFF,TGCGCCAGCAGTCCCCTACCCCGAGCCGGGGAGCTGTTTTTT
TRBV18,TRBJ1-1,-,TRBD1,CASSPTTRQGGKSTEAFF,TGTGCCAGCTCACCGACCACTCGACAGGGAGGGAAATCCACTGAAGCTTTCTTT
TRBV6-8,TRBJ2-7,few,TRBD2,CASTPAGGPSEQYF,TGTGCCAGCACTCCCGCGGGAGGGCCGTCCGAGCAGTACTTC
TRBV19,TRBJ1-2,-,-,CASSIWTAYGYTF,TGTGCCAGTAGTATTTGGACAGCGTATGGCTACACCTTC
TRBV28,TRBJ2-7,-,TRBD2,CASHRSGVLYEQYF,TGTGCCAGCCACCGTAGCGGGGTGCTCTACGAGCAGTACTTC
TRBV23-1,TRBJ1-2,-,-,CASSPGTMGGYTF,TGCGCCAGCAGCCCCGGGACCATGGGTGGCTACACCTTC
TRBV23-1,TRBJ2-7,-,-,CASRRAGSYEQYF,TGCGCCAGCAGGAGGGCCGGATCCTACGAGCAGTACTTC
TRBV6-8,TRBJ2-5,few,-,CASSYSAGLREETQYF,TGTGCCAGCAGTTACTCGGCGGGTTTGAGGGAAGAGACCCAGTACTTC
TRBV28,TRBJ1-1,few,-,CASKNSMNTEAFF,TGTGCCAGCAAGAACTCCATGAACACTGAAGCTTTCTTT
TRBV30,TRBJ1-1,few,TRBD1,CAWNRGAPGTEAFF,TGTGCCTGGAACAGGGGGGCACCGGGCACTGAAGCTTTCTTT
TRBV6-8,TRBJ1-1,few,TRBD1,CASSTWDRLNTEAFF,TGTGCCAGCAGTACCTGGGACAGATTGAACACTGAAGCTTTCTTT
TRBV29-1,TRBJ1-1,few,-,CSVRHPMNTEAFF,TGCAGCGTACGACACCCCATGAACACTGAAGCTTTCTTT
TRBV19,TRBJ1-1,-,-,CASSSPGTSNTEAFF,TGTGCCAGTAGTTCCCCCGGGACATCGAACACTGAAGCTTTCTTT
TRBV19,TRBJ1-5,-,-,CASSIELPGTFVNSNQPQHF,TGTGCCAGTAGTATAGAGCTCCCCGGGACTTTTGTAAATAGCAATCAGCCCCAGCATTTT
TRBV10-2,TRBJ2-3,-,-,CASGQAATSTDTQYF,TGCGCCAGCGGGCAAGCAGCTACTAGCACAGATACGCAGTATTTT
TRBV2,TRBJ2-5,few,-,CASKGGDKLQETQYF,TGTGCCAGCAAGGGGGGAGACAAACTCCAAGAGACCCAGTACTTC
TRBV6-8,TRBJ2-1,few,TRBD1,CASSNRDSGNEQFF,TGTGCCAGCAGTAACCGGGACAGCGGCAATGAGCAGTTCTTC
TRBV12-2,TRBJ2-7,-,-,CASRVPGLAEPCSYEQYF,TGTGCAAGTCGCGTCCCGGGACTAGCGGAACCGTGCTCCTACGAGCAGTACTTC
TRBV19,TRBJ1-1,-,-,CASSNPGSKDEAFF,TGTGCCAGTAGTAACCCCGGTTCCAAAGATGAAGCTTTCTTT
TRBV28,TRBJ1-5,few,-,CASSFSPDQPQHF,TGTGCCAGCAGTTTCAGCCCGGATCAGCCCCAGCATTTT
TRBV6-8,TRBJ1-5,-,-,CASSVTSSDQPQHF,TGTGCCAGCAGTGTGACAAGTTCGGATCAGCCCCAGCATTTT
TRBV6-8,TRBJ1-5,few,-,CASSGGAVNQPQHF,TGTGCCAGCAGTGGCGGGGCAGTCAATCAGCCCCAGCATTTT
TRBV28,TRBJ2-5,-,-,CASSLRSETQYF,TGTGCCAGCAGTTTACGGTCGGAGACCCAGTACTTC
TRBV6-8,TRBJ2-6,few,-,CASSYSQFGANVLTF,TGTGCCAGCAGTTACTCACAGTTTGGGGCCAACGTCCTGACTTTC
TRBV6-8,TRBJ2-1,-,-,CASSPQPNEQFF,TGTGCCAGCAGCCCCCAACCCAATGAGCAGTTCTTC
TRBV19,TRBJ1-3,-,-,CASSMKTTSGNTIYF,TGTGCCAGTAGTATGAAGACCACCTCTGGAAACACCATATATTTT
TRBV11-3,TRBJ1-1,-,TRBD1,CASSSGQLNTEAFF,TGTGCCAGCAGCTCGGGACAGCTGAACACTGAAGCTTTCTTT
TRBV9,TRBJ1-6,-,TRBD1,CASSEVGQGAGVSPLHF,TGTGCCAGCAGTGAAGTGGGACAGGGGGCCGGTGTTTCACCCCTCCACTTT
TRBV6-8,TRBJ1-1,-,TRBD1,CASSQGANGEAFF,TGTGCCAGCAGCCAGGGGGCGAACGGTGAAGCTTTCTTT